These 8 T cell receptor beta chains came from one sample sequenced in a study of T cell responses to AZD1222 COVID-19 vaccine. This table comes from immunoSEQ multiplex PCR, and its TCRdb copy is limited to in-frame clones, with some not included. The sample records 100,000 to 150,000 clones, 92% being singletons. The sequencing used peripheral blood, collected on day 0 of AZD1222 vaccination. The receptors derive from an adult in good health.

The V gene is TRBV29-1, the J gene TRBJ2-5, with 13 bases that match TRBD2. The CDR3 is made up of 13 amino acids. After removal of 4 bases from V and 10 bases from J, the junction contained 6 bases not matched to a gene. CDR1 and CDR2 from the germline V gene are SQVTM and ANQGSEA. CDR3 amino acids: CSVGTSGRLDQYF. CDR3 nucleotide sequence: TGCAGCGTTGGGACTAGCGGGAGACTGGACCAGTACTTC.

This sequence joins TRBV28 and TRBJ1-5; D is uncertain. There are 11 residues in the CDR3. Trimming took 6 bases from V and 16 from J, leaving 16 bases between them. Germline V CDR1 and CDR2: MDHEN, SYDVKM. CDR3: CASRGIEAGHF. In nucleotides, the CDR3 is TGTGCCAGCAGGGGTATCGAAGCGGGTCATTTT.

The V and J genes are TRBV9 and TRBJ1-1, with unresolved D. Germline CDR1 is SGDLS and CDR2 is YYNGEE. Trimming left V 0 bases short and J 1 base short, with 10 bases between. This CDR3 region has 15 residues. CDR3 DNA: TGTGCCAGCAGCGTAGATATACGGAGGAACACTGAAGCTTTCTTT. This codes for CASSVDIRRNTEAFF.

The V call is TRBV7-2, the J call TRBJ2-7, with TRBD2 matching 13 bases. Germline V CDR1 and CDR2: SGHTA, FQGNSA. This CDR3 has 14 amino acids. The junction had 4 bases not matched to a gene; V was cut back by 2 bases and J by 9 bases. CDR3 loop: CASSLLTSGRSQYF. The CDR3 coding sequence is TGTGCCAGCAGCTTACTGACTAGCGGGAGGTCGCAGTACTTC.

The rearrangement uses TRBV29-1 and TRBJ1-4; 9 bases are a match to TRBD1. Germline V gene lookup returns CDR1 SQVTM and CDR2 ANQGSEA. The V segment lost 7 bases and the J segment 5 bases; nucleotides outside the gene matches: 5. The CDR3 spans 13 residues. The DNA for the CDR3 is TGCAGCGGGTACAGGGGGCGGAATGAAAAACTGTTTTTT. Its protein is CSGYRGRNEKLFF.

The V call is TRBV6-5, the J call TRBJ2-7; TRBD2 aligns across 10 bases. Germline V gene lookup returns CDR1 MNHEY and CDR2 SVGAGI. This CDR3 spans 15 amino acids. The junction had 4 bases not matched to a gene; V was cut back by 2 bases and J by 3 bases. The CDR3 bases are TGTGCCAGCAGTTACGTACTAGCGGGGAGCTACGAGCAGTACTTC. Protein sequence: CASSYVLAGSYEQYF.

The V and J genes are TRBV19 and TRBJ1-1; unclear D gene. The length of the CDR3 is 14 residues. Germline CDR1 reads LNHDA; CDR2 reads SQIVND (reference sequence). V gave up 3 bases and J gave up 1 base, with 9 bases separating them. CDR3 region: CASSMGLANTEAFF. DNA for the CDR3: TGTGCCAGTAGTATGGGTCTGGCGAACACTGAAGCTTTCTTT.

This sequence joins TRBV19 and TRBJ1-1, with D perhaps matching TRBD1 (6 bases). V lost 3 bases, J lost 4 bases, and 9 bases lay in between. This CDR3 has 13 residues. Germline V gene sequence: CDR1 LNHDA, CDR2 SQIVND (reference sequence). The CDR3 is CASSIGRGTEAFF. The CDR3, as DNA: TGTGCCAGTAGTATCGGCAGGGGCACTGAAGCTTTCTTT.